The 18 T cell receptor beta chains presented below share a single source sample, sequenced in a study of CD8+ T cells in alopecia areata. Treatment defined: oral pan-JAK inhibitor, 5-10 mg twice daily. After isolation, RNA underwent reverse transcription to generate cDNA as the sequencing template. Assay: immunoSEQ multiplex PCR; the TCRdb copy retains only in-frame clones and omits some. Of some 180,000 clones listed, about half are singletons. Source: CD8+ T cells sorted from blood, taken around week 54, from a patient treated with tofacitinib. The receptors here all came from a human donor with alopecia areata.

The chain is built from TRBV27 and TRBJ1-5; weak D call: TRBD1 (5 bases). The V end was cut by 3 bases, the J end by 0 bases, with 15 bases between. Germline CDR1 reads MNHEY; CDR2 reads SMNVEV (reference sequence). The CDR3 contains 17 residues. The CDR3 loop is CASSLLGARGSNQPQHF. The CDR3, as DNA: TGTGCCAGCAGTTTGTTAGGGGCCCGGGGTAGCAATCAGCCCCAGCATTTT.

CDR3 nucleotide sequence: TGTGCCAGCAGCCTAACCGGGGATGAGCAGTTCTTC. This translates into CASSLTGDEQFF. V is TRBV7-4 and J is TRBJ2-1; a possible D gene is TRBD2 (5 bases). The CDR3 sequence is 12 residues long. V lost 5 bases, J lost 8 bases, and 10 bases lay in between. CDR1 SGHVT and CDR2 SQSDAQ come from the germline V gene.

The rearrangement joins TRBV27 to TRBJ1-5; 7 positions agree with TRBD1. Germline V CDR1 and CDR2: MNHEY, SMNVEV (reference sequence). V lost 5 bases, J lost 5 bases, and 6 bases stayed unmatched. The CDR3 is 14 amino acids. This CDR3 reads CASSPLDRDQPQHF. For the CDR3, the DNA is TGTGCCAGCAGTCCCCTCGACAGGGATCAGCCCCAGCATTTT.

The gene calls are TRBV9 and TRBJ1-1; maybe TRBD1 (5 bases). This CDR3 region has 14 residues. Germline V gene sequence: CDR1 SGDLS, CDR2 YYNGEE. V was clipped by 1 base and J by 3 bases, with 10 bases between them. CDR3 amino acids: CASSVSGGHTEAFF. CDR3 DNA sequence: TGTGCCAGCAGCGTATCCGGGGGTCACACTGAAGCTTTCTTT.

This clone was counted only a few times. Other DNA sequences in the same sample also yield this CDR3. The J gene is TRBJ1-2, the V gene TRBV27; 7 bases align to TRBD1. The V gene's germline CDR1 is MNHEY and CDR2 SMNVEV (reference sequence). The ends lost 8 bases at V and 2 bases at J; junction bases unmatched: 2. CDR3 length equals 12 residues. CDR3 coding DNA: TGTGCCAGCTCGACAGGGAACTATGGCTACACCTTC. This sequence encodes CASSTGNYGYTF.

As to this clone: Its ends do not fully match the called genes, so a read error is possible. V is TRBV7-8 and J is TRBJ1-1, with no clear D. In germline, CDR1 is SGHVS, CDR2 FQNEAQ. The CDR3 loop spans 16 amino acids. The CDR3 DNA is TGTGCCAGCAGCTTTCATAGCAGTTACATGAACACTGAAGCCTTCTTT. Translating gives CASSFHSSYMNTEAFF.

The chain uses TRBV12-5 and TRBJ2-7; D unclear. The CDR3 is made up of 10 amino acids. The V and J ends lost 9 bases and 3 bases respectively, with 6 bases between them. Looked up from germline, CDR1 is LGHNT and CDR2 is FRNRAP. The DNA for the CDR3 is TGTGCTAGCTTAAGCTACGAGCAGTACTTC. Protein: CASLSYEQYF.

The CDR3 DNA reads as TGTGCCAGCAGGGGGACAGGGACCGACAATGAGCAGTTCTTC. Translating it yields CASRGTGTDNEQFF. This chain connects TRBV6-5 to TRBJ2-1, with TRBD1 identical over 9 bases. Germline CDR1 is MNHEY and CDR2 is SVGAGI. With V trimmed by 6 bases and J by 5 bases, 5 bases remained unmatched. The CDR3 spans 14 residues.

This clone showed up just once. This sequence joins TRBV18 and TRBJ2-1, with D possibly being TRBD1 (6 bases). Germline CDR1 reads KGHSH; CDR2 reads LQKENI. This CDR3 comprises 16 residues. With 1 base removed from V and 10 bases from J, the gap between germline ends came to 20 bases. The CDR3 loop reads CASSPLWTEYLEEQFF. CDR3 sequence (DNA): TGTGCCAGCTCACCACTCTGGACAGAGTACCTGGAGGAGCAGTTCTTC. Together with reference TRBV18 and TRBJ2-1, the CDR3 gives the full variable domain: NAGVMQNPRHLVRRRGQEARLRCSPMKGHSHVYWYRQLPEEGLKFMVYLQKENIIDESGMPKERFSAEFPKEGPSILRIQQVVRGDSAAYFCASSPLWTEYLEEQFFGPGTRLTVL.

The V gene is TRBV11-1, the J gene TRBJ2-5; 11 bases match TRBD2. The germline V gene has CDR1 SGHAT and CDR2 FQDESV (reference sequence). The V segment lost 5 bases and the J segment 5 bases; nucleotides outside the gene matches: 4. This CDR3 comprises 14 residues. The CDR3 is CASSVTSGAETQYF. CDR3 sequence (DNA): TGTGCCAGCAGCGTGACTAGCGGGGCGGAGACCCAGTACTTC.

V and J are TRBV5-6 and TRBJ1-1; a possible D gene is TRBD1 (6 bases). The CDR3 consists of 14 residues. Between the trimmed V and J ends, which lost 2 bases and 1 base, there was a span of 9 bases. CDR1 SGHDT and CDR2 YYEEEE come from the germline V gene. This CDR3 reads CASSFGQRNTEAFF. The CDR3 DNA is TGTGCCAGCAGCTTCGGACAGCGGAACACTGAAGCTTTCTTT.

In this sample, this clone turned up once. This sample also contains other DNA sequences that code for the same CDR3. The chain couples TRBV27 to TRBJ2-3; a possible D gene is TRBD2 (6 bases). CDR1 and CDR2 from the germline V gene are MNHEY and SMNVEV (reference sequence). The CDR3 contains 15 residues. With 5 bases removed from V and 2 bases from J, the gap between germline ends came to 14 bases. CDR3 DNA sequence: TGTGCCAGCAGTCCGGGACTCTCGTCCACAGATACGCAGTATTTT. The encoded protein is CASSPGLSSTDTQYF.

This sequence joins TRBV10-3 and TRBJ2-7, with no clear D. The CDR3 has 14 amino acids. CDR1 ENHRY and CDR2 SYGVKD come from the germline V gene. Trimming left V 0 bases short and J 6 bases short, with 12 bases between. The CDR3 loop is CAISESTLAREQYF. Here the CDR3 DNA reads TGTGCCATCAGTGAGTCGACTCTTGCCCGCGAGCAGTACTTC.

This clone was detected a few times. The rearrangement joins TRBV6-5 to TRBJ2-7; 8 positions agree with TRBD1. V gave up 6 bases and J gave up 5 bases; unmatched junction bases: 6. The CDR3 has 13 residues. Germline V gene data show CDR1 as MNHEY and CDR2 as SVGAGI. The CDR3 region is CASRTGGLDEQYF. In DNA, the CDR3 is TGTGCCAGCAGAACAGGGGGTCTCGACGAGCAGTACTTC.

V gene TRBV2 combines with J gene TRBJ2-1; D uncertain. CDR3 length: 12 residues. V shed 3 bases and J shed 15 bases, with 15 bases lying between them. The V gene's germline CDR1 is SNHLY and CDR2 FYNNEI. The CDR3 DNA follows: TGTGCCAGCAGTGATGGGCAGGCCCGCCCGTTCTTC. This translates into CASSDGQARPFF.

This clone turned up a few times. The chain is built from TRBV30 and TRBJ1-2; 8 bases match TRBD1. Unmatched junction bases numbered 6, after V lost 2 bases and J lost 1 base. Germline CDR1 GTSNPN, CDR2 SVGIG (reference sequence). CDR3 size: 15 residues. In DNA form, the CDR3 reads TGTGCCTGGAGTCCGGGACAGGCTATTAACTATGGCTACACCTTC. As protein: CAWSPGQAINYGYTF.

In this sample, this clone turned up a few times. This sequence joins TRBV6-5 and TRBJ1-4; D not certain. This CDR3 has 14 residues. In germline, CDR1 is MNHEY, CDR2 SVGAGI. Trimming shortened V by 5 bases and J by 8 bases, and 15 bases separated the two germline ends. The CDR3 sequence is CASSPDPMGEKLFF. CDR3 DNA: TGTGCCAGCAGTCCGGACCCCATGGGCGAAAAACTGTTTTTT.

J is TRBJ1-5 and V is TRBV4-3; D possibly corresponds to TRBD1 (6 bases). The V gene lost 4 bases and the J gene lost 1 base, with 11 bases spanning the gap. The CDR3 extends over 15 amino acids. The germline CDR1 and CDR2 sequences are LGHNA and YSLEER. Here the CDR3 DNA reads TGCGCCAGCAGCCCGGGACAAATAAGCAATCAGCCCCAGCATTTT. Amino acid sequence: CASSPGQISNQPQHF.